The 23 T cell receptor beta chains given below trace back to one sample, sequenced in a study of blood T cell repertoires in COVID-19. Measured with immunoSEQ multiplex PCR; TCRdb has only the in-frame clones, and not every one. Seen here are just over 300,000 clones, around 90% observed once, and the top ten hold less than 2.5%. The sample consisted of peripheral blood. These receptors were taken from a man between 18 and 35 years old with active or convalescent COVID-19.

This clone was found once. The chain combines TRBV2 with TRBJ2-7, with 7 nucleotides matching TRBD1. Germline V gene data show CDR1 as SNHLY and CDR2 as FYNNEI. V lost 6 bases, J lost 2 bases, and 4 bases stayed unmatched. This CDR3 comprises 13 residues. The CDR3 loop reads CASSGQVAYEQYF. The DNA for the CDR3 is TGTGCCAGCAGCGGACAGGTTGCCTACGAGCAGTACTTC.

The chain is built from TRBV6-2 or TRBV6-3 and TRBJ1-4; D gene ambiguous. V lost 3 bases to trimming and J lost 8 bases, with 4 bases between them. CDR3 length: 11 amino acids. Germline V lookup: CDR1 MNHEY, CDR2 SVGEGT. CDR3 in amino acids: CASSYREKLFF. The CDR3 bases are TGTGCCAGCAGTTATAGAGAAAAACTGTTTTTT.

V usage is TRBV24-1 and J usage is TRBJ1-1; 10 bases match TRBD1. This CDR3 is built from 15 residues. Trimming at V came to 3 bases and at J to 6 bases, leaving 6 bases not matched to a gene. The V gene's germline CDR1 is KGHDR and CDR2 SFDVKD. CDR3 loop: CATSDAGQGRAEAFF. DNA for the CDR3: TGTGCCACCAGTGATGCGGGACAGGGGAGAGCTGAAGCTTTCTTT.

V and J are TRBV5-4 and TRBJ1-6; 8 positions match TRBD1. V was clipped by 1 base and J by 5 bases; unmatched bases: 14. CDR3 length: 19 amino acids. CDR1 is SGHNT and CDR2 is YYREEE in the germline V gene (reference sequence). The CDR3 loop reads CASSLWVGQGGINNSPLHF. As DNA, the CDR3 is TGTGCCAGCAGCTTGTGGGTCGGACAGGGAGGAATAAATAATTCACCCCTCCACTTT.

This clone was counted between two and nine times. This chain connects TRBV6-5 to TRBJ1-1, with 9 bases that match TRBD1. Germline CDR1 and CDR2: MNHEY and SVGAGI. The length of the CDR3 is 15 residues. V shed 5 bases and J 1 base; nucleotides not matched to a gene: 5. CDR3 amino acids: CASSPQTGGNTEAFF. CDR3 nucleotides: TGTGCCAGCAGTCCTCAGACAGGGGGGAACACTGAAGCTTTCTTT.

The chain employs TRBV2 and TRBJ2-7, with D possibly matching TRBD2 (6 bases). Germline-derived CDR1 and CDR2 are SNHLY and FYNNEI. Deletions cut 1 base from V and 4 bases from J, with 14 bases between. The CDR3 loop spans 15 amino acids. The CDR3 sequence is CASSEGIGSSYEQYF. In DNA, the CDR3 is TGTGCCAGCAGTGAAGGGATCGGGAGTTCATACGAGCAGTACTTC.

The chain couples TRBV6-1 to TRBJ2-5; TRBD1 agrees at 12 bases. Germline V gives CDR1 MNHNS, CDR2 SASEGT. The CDR3 has 16 amino acids. With V trimmed by 1 base and J by 5 bases, 5 bases remained unmatched. The CDR3 nucleotides are TGTGCCAGCAGTGAAGGGGACAGGGGGCTAATTGAGACCCAGTACTTC. This translates into CASSEGDRGLIETQYF.

V usage is TRBV24-1 and J usage is TRBJ2-2, with TRBD1 matching over 7 bases. Per germline, CDR1 KGHDR and CDR2 SFDVKD. CDR3 length: 17 amino acids. J gave up 1 base and V 4 bases, and 8 bases lay outside the gene matches. CDR3 residues: CATSDPGQSKNTGELFF. The CDR3 region has the DNA TGTGCCACCAGTGACCCGGGACAGTCTAAGAACACCGGGGAGCTGTTTTTT.

V and J are TRBV7-9 and TRBJ2-1; perhaps TRBD2 as D (5 bases). The V and J ends lost 5 bases and 6 bases respectively, with 23 bases between them. Looked up from germline, CDR1 is SEHNR and CDR2 is FQNEAQ (reference sequence). This CDR3 spans 17 amino acids. The CDR3 region is CASSHTPDYPLLNEQFF. CDR3 sequence (DNA): TGTGCCAGCAGCCATACCCCAGACTACCCCCTCCTCAATGAGCAGTTCTTC.

The V gene is TRBV4-1, the J gene TRBJ2-1, with 9 bases identical to TRBD1. This CDR3 has 15 amino acids. V lost 4 bases, J lost 3 bases, and 4 bases stayed unmatched. Germline V gives CDR1 MGHRA, CDR2 YSYEKL. Written as DNA, the CDR3 is TGCGCCAGCAGCCCACGGGACAGGGACTACAATGAGCAGTTCTTC. This encodes CASSPRDRDYNEQFF.

The gene calls are TRBV6-1 and TRBJ1-4, with 11 bases fitting TRBD1. J was trimmed by 0 bases and V by 3 bases; bases with no gene match: 3. This CDR3 is built from 17 residues. Per the germline V gene, CDR1 is MNHNS and CDR2 is SASEGT. The CDR3 nucleotides read TGTGCCAGCAGTGAGCTGGGACAGGGGGCAACTAATGAAAAACTGTTTTTT. As protein: CASSELGQGATNEKLFF.

This chain links TRBV19 with TRBJ2-7; D not resolved. V was trimmed by 5 bases and J by 3 bases, leaving 11 bases between them. The CDR3 is 13 residues long. The germline V gene has CDR1 LNHDA and CDR2 SQIVND (reference sequence). The CDR3 region is CASSQKQSYEQYF. The DNA for the CDR3 is TGTGCCAGTAGTCAAAAACAGAGCTACGAGCAGTACTTC. The variable domain in full, completed from reference TRBV19 and TRBJ2-7, reads DGGITQSPKYLFRKEGQNVTLSCEQNLNHDAMYWYRQDPGQGLRLIYYSQIVNDFQKGDIAEGYSVSREKKESFPLTVTSAQKNPTAFYLCASSQKQSYEQYFGPGTRLTVT.

The rearrangement uses TRBV28 and TRBJ2-1, with D tentatively TRBD2 (6 bases). Trimming cost V 6 bases and J 8 bases, with 17 bases left between them. Germline lookup yields CDR1 MDHEN and CDR2 SYDVKM. The CDR3 totals 14 residues. Here the CDR3 DNA reads TGTGCCAGCAGCTACAGGATTTCGGGGGATGAGCAGTTCTTC. This gives the protein CASSYRISGDEQFF.

The chain uses TRBV25-1 and TRBJ1-1; D is possibly TRBD1 (5 bases). Germline loops: CDR1 MGHDK, CDR2 SYGVNS. V lost 0 bases, J lost 10 bases, and 12 bases lay in between. The CDR3 is 13 amino acids. For the CDR3, the DNA is TGTGCCAGCAGTGAATATGTCGGCACAGGAGCTTTCTTT. Encoded protein: CASSEYVGTGAFF.

The rearrangement uses TRBV5-1 and TRBJ2-3; D not certain. The length of the CDR3 is 16 residues. Per germline, CDR1 SGHRS and CDR2 YFSETQ. V was clipped by 3 bases and J by 3 bases, with 17 bases between them. The CDR3 DNA follows: TGCGCCAGCAGCTCCCTCTCGCGTGCCAATACAGATACGCAGTATTTT. Translated, it gives CASSSLSRANTDTQYF.

The V and J genes are TRBV28 and TRBJ1-4, with TRBD1 as a possible D gene (5 bases). This CDR3 is built from 16 residues. Trimming stripped 6 bases from V and 4 bases from J, with 18 bases between. From germline, CDR1 is MDHEN and CDR2 SYDVKM. The CDR3: CASRLGGAVVNEKLFF. For the CDR3, the DNA is TGTGCCAGCAGGTTGGGAGGGGCCGTAGTTAATGAAAAACTGTTTTTT.

The chain combines TRBV3-1 (or the pseudogene TRBV3-2) with TRBJ1-6, with D unresolved. V dropped 4 bases and J dropped 9 bases, with 13 bases sitting between them. The CDR3 loop spans 14 amino acids. Per the germline V gene, CDR1 is LGHDT and CDR2 is YNNKEL (reference sequence). The CDR3 here is CASSPDRVGSPLHF. DNA of the CDR3: TGTGCCAGCAGCCCTGACCGGGTCGGTTCACCCCTCCACTTT.

This clone occurred once. V and J are TRBV5-1 and TRBJ1-2; D may be TRBD1 (6 bases). Germline V gene sequence: CDR1 SGHRS, CDR2 YFSETQ. Trimming cost V 5 bases and J 3 bases, with 11 bases left between them. The CDR3 runs 13 residues. CDR3 protein: CASSSRQDYGYTF. The DNA for the CDR3 is TGCGCCAGCAGTTCCAGACAGGACTATGGCTACACCTTC.

The V call is TRBV4-3, the J call TRBJ2-3; a weak D match, TRBD1 (6 bases). V was pared by 1 base and J by 5 bases, with 10 bases between. There are 14 residues in the CDR3. CDR1 and CDR2 (germline): LGHNA, YSLEER. CDR3 sequence reads: CASSQGQVRDTQYF. The CDR3 DNA reads TGCGCCAGCAGCCAAGGACAGGTTCGAGATACGCAGTATTTT.

This chain connects TRBV27 to TRBJ2-3; D gene ambiguous. Germline loops: CDR1 MNHEY, CDR2 SMNVEV (reference sequence). CDR3 length equals 12 residues. Trimming stripped 5 bases from V and 6 bases from J, with 9 bases between. DNA for the CDR3: TGTGCCAGCAGTGCTCGTCGGGATACGCAGTATTTT. Its translation: CASSARRDTQYF.

The chain is built from TRBV3-1 (or the pseudogene TRBV3-2) and TRBJ2-2, with 10 bases lining up with TRBD2. With 1 base clipped from V and 9 bases from J, the junction kept 5 bases outside the gene matches. CDR1 is LGHDT and CDR2 is YNNKEL in the germline V gene (reference sequence). The CDR3 spans 15 residues. Here the CDR3 reads CASSQVPSGSRELFF. The CDR3 DNA sequence: TGTGCCAGCAGCCAAGTTCCTAGCGGGAGTCGGGAGCTGTTTTTT.

The J gene is TRBJ2-2, the V gene TRBV6-5; no firm D call. Trimming removed 2 bases at V and 5 bases at J, with 9 bases between. From germline, CDR1 is MNHEY and CDR2 SVGAGI. This CDR3 spans 14 amino acids. CDR3 bases: TGTGCCAGCAGTTACAGCTCTCTGACCGGGGAGCTGTTTTTT. Translating it yields CASSYSSLTGELFF.

This CDR3 reads CASSQHPGGDLGPDTQYF. The DNA for the CDR3 is TGTGCCAGCAGCCAACACCCCGGCGGGGATTTGGGGCCAGATACGCAGTATTTT. The rearrangement joins TRBV11-2 to TRBJ2-3; weak D call: TRBD2 (6 bases). Trimming cost V 5 bases and J 4 bases, with 25 bases left between them. Germline CDR1 and CDR2: SGHAT and FQNNGV. The CDR3 is 18 amino acids.